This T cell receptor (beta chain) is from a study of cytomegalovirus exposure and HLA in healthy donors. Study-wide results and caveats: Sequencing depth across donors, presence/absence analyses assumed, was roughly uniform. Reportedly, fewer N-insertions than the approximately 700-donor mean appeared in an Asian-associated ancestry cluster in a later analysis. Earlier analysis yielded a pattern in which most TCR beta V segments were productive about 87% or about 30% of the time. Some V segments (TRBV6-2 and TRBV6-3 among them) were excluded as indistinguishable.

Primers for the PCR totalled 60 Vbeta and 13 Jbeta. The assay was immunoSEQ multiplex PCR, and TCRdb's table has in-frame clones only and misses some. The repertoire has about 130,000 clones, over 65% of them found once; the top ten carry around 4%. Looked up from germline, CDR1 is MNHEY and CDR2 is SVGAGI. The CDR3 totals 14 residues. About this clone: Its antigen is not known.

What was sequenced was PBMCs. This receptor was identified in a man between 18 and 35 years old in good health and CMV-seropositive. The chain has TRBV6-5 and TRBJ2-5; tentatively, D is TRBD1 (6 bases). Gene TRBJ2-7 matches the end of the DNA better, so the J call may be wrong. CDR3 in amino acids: CASSPRTESYEQYF. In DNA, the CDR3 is TGTGCCAGCAGTCCCAGGACAGAGAGCTACGAGCAGTACTTC.